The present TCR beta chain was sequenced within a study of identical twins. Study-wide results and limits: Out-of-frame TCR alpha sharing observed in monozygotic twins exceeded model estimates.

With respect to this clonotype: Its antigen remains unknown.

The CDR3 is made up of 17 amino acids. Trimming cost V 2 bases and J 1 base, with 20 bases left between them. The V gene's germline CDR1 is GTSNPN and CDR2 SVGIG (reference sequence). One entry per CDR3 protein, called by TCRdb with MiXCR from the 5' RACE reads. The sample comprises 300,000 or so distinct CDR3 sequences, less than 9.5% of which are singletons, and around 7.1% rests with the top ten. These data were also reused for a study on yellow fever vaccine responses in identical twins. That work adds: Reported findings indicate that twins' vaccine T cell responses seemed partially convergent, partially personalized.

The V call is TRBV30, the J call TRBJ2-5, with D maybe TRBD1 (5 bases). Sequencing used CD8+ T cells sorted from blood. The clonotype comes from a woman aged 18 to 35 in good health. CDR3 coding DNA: TGTGCCTGGAGTCTAGATCTGGACATCTATCCCCAAGAGACCCAGTACTTC. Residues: CAWSLDLDIYPQETQYF.